This record covers a single T cell receptor beta chain. Its target is not known. RNA extraction and reverse transcription yielded cDNA as sequencing template. TCRdb's copy holds only in-frame clones and misses some; the assay was immunoSEQ multiplex PCR. The data hold some 130,000 clones, with around 49% observed a single time. These data are taken from a study of CD8+ T cells in alopecia areata. The CDR3 extends over 13 amino acids. Germline V gene lookup returns CDR1 LGHNA and CDR2 YSLEER. With 4 bases removed from V and 5 bases from J, the gap between germline ends came to 10 bases. Study results and caveats: Clonality in lesional scalp, especially alopecia totalis/universalis, exceeded that of normal scalp.

This sample comprised CD8+ T cells sorted from blood, obtained at week 0. The source is a human donor with alopecia areata. This chain uses TRBV4-3 with TRBJ2-3; the D is unclear. The CDR3 DNA follows: TGCGCCAGCAGCCCCCCCCTGGGAGATACGCAGTATTTT. Translating it yields CASSPPLGDTQYF.